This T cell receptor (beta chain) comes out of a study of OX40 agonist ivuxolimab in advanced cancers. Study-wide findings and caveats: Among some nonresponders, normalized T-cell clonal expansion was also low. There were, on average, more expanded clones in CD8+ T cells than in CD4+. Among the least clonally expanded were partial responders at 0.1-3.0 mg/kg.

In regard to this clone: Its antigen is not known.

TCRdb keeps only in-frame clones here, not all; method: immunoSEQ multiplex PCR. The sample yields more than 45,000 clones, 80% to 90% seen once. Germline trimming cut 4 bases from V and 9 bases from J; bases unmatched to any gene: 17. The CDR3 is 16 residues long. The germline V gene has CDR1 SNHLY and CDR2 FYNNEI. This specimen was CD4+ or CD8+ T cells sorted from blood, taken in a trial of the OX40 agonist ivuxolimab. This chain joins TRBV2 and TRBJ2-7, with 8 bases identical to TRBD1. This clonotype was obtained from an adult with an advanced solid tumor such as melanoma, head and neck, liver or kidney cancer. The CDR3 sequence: CASSGLGQGTRRGQYF. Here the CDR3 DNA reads TGTGCCAGCAGTGGCCTCGGACAGGGTACGAGACGTGGGCAGTACTTC.